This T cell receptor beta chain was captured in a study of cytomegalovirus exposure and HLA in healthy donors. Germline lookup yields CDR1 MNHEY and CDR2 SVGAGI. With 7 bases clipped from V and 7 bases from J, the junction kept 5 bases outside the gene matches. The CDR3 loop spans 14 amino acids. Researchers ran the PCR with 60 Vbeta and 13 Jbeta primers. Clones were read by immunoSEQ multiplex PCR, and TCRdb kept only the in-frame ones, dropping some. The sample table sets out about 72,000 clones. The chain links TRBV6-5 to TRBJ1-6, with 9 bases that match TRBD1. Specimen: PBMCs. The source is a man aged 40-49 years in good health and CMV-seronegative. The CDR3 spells CASTLGTGNSPLHF. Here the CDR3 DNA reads TGTGCCAGCACCCTAGGGACAGGGAATTCACCCCTCCACTTT.